The count of the clone carrying this TCR beta chain is one. TCRdb recomputed calls from the 5' RACE reads with MiXCR, one row per CDR3 protein. This sample carries around 11,000 distinct CDR3 sequences, more than 45% of them seen once, and the ten largest clones take over 10%. Germline loops: CDR1 MGHRA, CDR2 YSYEKL. The CDR3 totals 16 residues. Trimming took 1 base from V and 8 from J, leaving 18 bases between them. The V gene is TRBV4-1, the J gene TRBJ2-1; perhaps TRBD2 as D (6 bases). Sequencing input: tumor-infiltrating naive CD4+ T cells sorted from the breast tumor. This sample's subset: naive CD4+ T cells, CD4+CD45RA+CD25-. The clonotype originates from a female donor with breast cancer. The CDR3 here is CASSQGQSGPSDEQFF. The CDR3 DNA reads TGCGCCAGCAGCCAAGGACAGAGCGGGCCGTCAGATGAGCAGTTCTTC.